A single T cell receptor (beta chain) is shown here with its context. Its matching antigen is unknown. These data come from a study of T cell responses to AZD1222 COVID-19 vaccine. Study findings and constraints: Clonal diversity was possibly underestimated, and the donors were mostly white British, with more females. Just a handful of AZD1222 recipients tested seropositive at baseline. Targets within unmutated variant regions were reportedly found for nearly half of spike-specific TCRs.

The repertoire was sequenced with immunoSEQ multiplex PCR; TCRdb's copy has only in-frame clones and lacks some. This sample yields about 84,000 clones, of which around 90% are seen a single time; approximately 10% belongs to the top ten. Trimming took 5 bases from V and 6 from J; bases not matched to a gene: 8. The CDR3 contains 14 residues. In germline, CDR1 is SGHAT, CDR2 FQNNGV. This specimen was peripheral blood, taken 28 days after the second AZD1222 dose. This TCR derives from an adult who received the AZD1222 COVID-19 vaccine. V and J are TRBV11-2 and TRBJ1-2; TRBD1 matches 8 bases. The CDR3 DNA follows: TGTGCCAGCAGCCGGGGACAGGTTGTGGATGGCTACACCTTC. Amino acids: CASSRGQVVDGYTF.